A selection of T cell receptor beta chains follows, all from one sample in a study of OX40 agonist ivuxolimab in advanced cancers. Clones were sequenced by immunoSEQ multiplex PCR, and TCRdb holds only the in-frame ones, with some missing. The sample yields about 69,000 clones, around 90% seen once. The starting material was CD4+ or CD8+ T cells sorted from blood, obtained in a trial of the OX40 agonist ivuxolimab. Every receptor here comes from an adult with an advanced solid tumor such as melanoma, head and neck, liver or kidney cancer. Both conserved end residues are part of each CDR3. Fields, in order: V gene, J gene, CDR3 length, clone size, CDR3 protein. Clone size is shown for a subset of rows, as once, few, many or a class of expanded clone.

V gene: TRBV10-3
J gene: TRBJ1-2
CDR3 length: 15
clone size: .
CDR3 protein: CAISESGGRDYGYTF

V gene: TRBV28
J gene: TRBJ2-1
CDR3 length: 15
clone size: once
CDR3 protein: CASTLSLSSYNEQFF

V gene: TRBV7-2
J gene: TRBJ1-6
CDR3 length: 14
clone size: .
CDR3 protein: CASSPTGYNSPLHF

V gene: TRBV7-9
J gene: TRBJ2-1
CDR3 length: 14
clone size: .
CDR3 protein: CASSLRGAYNEQFF

V gene: TRBV7-2
J gene: TRBJ1-1
CDR3 length: 13
clone size: .
CDR3 protein: CASSLWVNTEAFF

V gene: TRBV28
J gene: TRBJ1-2
CDR3 length: 14
clone size: .
CDR3 protein: CASSPPETVYGYTF

V gene: TRBV19
J gene: TRBJ2-2
CDR3 length: 16
clone size: .
CDR3 protein: CASKGGTAGNTGELFF

V gene: TRBV7-9
J gene: TRBJ1-3
CDR3 length: 17
clone size: .
CDR3 protein: CASSLGGQGPSGNTIYF

V gene: TRBV28
J gene: TRBJ1-4
CDR3 length: 12
clone size: .
CDR3 protein: CASSQTHEKLFF

V gene: TRBV19
J gene: TRBJ1-1
CDR3 length: 14
clone size: .
CDR3 protein: CASSIDQSLTEAFF

V gene: TRBV28
J gene: TRBJ1-5
CDR3 length: 17
clone size: .
CDR3 protein: CASSTEGRGGGNQPQHF

V gene: TRBV7-9
J gene: TRBJ2-3
CDR3 length: 14
clone size: .
CDR3 protein: CASRRTSGTDTQYF

V gene: TRBV11-2
J gene: TRBJ1-3
CDR3 length: 17
clone size: .
CDR3 protein: CASSSGTVSIVGNTIYF

V gene: TRBV6-6
J gene: TRBJ1-4
CDR3 length: 13
clone size: .
CDR3 protein: CASSYSPQGGLFF

V gene: TRBV9
J gene: TRBJ1-5
CDR3 length: 13
clone size: .
CDR3 protein: CASSVDGNQPQHF

V gene: TRBV9
J gene: TRBJ1-1
CDR3 length: 16
clone size: .
CDR3 protein: CASSVDSGSYGTEAFF

V gene: TRBV6-6
J gene: TRBJ2-5
CDR3 length: 15
clone size: .
CDR3 protein: CASSPGLAGSETQYF

V gene: TRBV18
J gene: TRBJ2-7
CDR3 length: 15
clone size: few
CDR3 protein: CASSPGQGSSYEQYF

V gene: TRBV27
J gene: TRBJ2-5
CDR3 length: 15
clone size: .
CDR3 protein: CASRRTSGKAETQYF

V gene: TRBV5-1
J gene: TRBJ1-1
CDR3 length: 15
clone size: .
CDR3 protein: CASSFDRDRVTEAFF

V gene: TRBV19
J gene: TRBJ2-7
CDR3 length: 15
clone size: few
CDR3 protein: CASSMEGATVYEQYF

V gene: TRBV5-6
J gene: TRBJ2-5
CDR3 length: 15
clone size: .
CDR3 protein: CASSRLGGGGGTQYF

V gene: TRBV21-1
J gene: TRBJ2-7
CDR3 length: 20
clone size: .
CDR3 protein: CASSLSLDALAGPSSYEQYF

V gene: TRBV6-1
J gene: TRBJ2-5
CDR3 length: 13
clone size: .
CDR3 protein: CASSEGTVQTQYF

V gene: TRBV28
J gene: TRBJ1-6
CDR3 length: 14
clone size: once
CDR3 protein: CASSLWGANSPLHF

V gene: TRBV12-5
J gene: TRBJ1-1
CDR3 length: 12
clone size: .
CDR3 protein: CASGLGQGKAFF

V gene: TRBV5-6
J gene: TRBJ1-1
CDR3 length: 15
clone size: .
CDR3 protein: CASRLRGIVNTEAFF

V gene: TRBV5-1
J gene: TRBJ1-4
CDR3 length: 14
clone size: once
CDR3 protein: CASSTGRSDEKLFF

V gene: TRBV6-6
J gene: TRBJ2-1
CDR3 length: 15
clone size: .
CDR3 protein: CASSSQGGSYNEQFF

V gene: TRBV5-1
J gene: TRBJ2-7
CDR3 length: 14
clone size: .
CDR3 protein: CASSLTDRGYEQYF

V gene: TRBV25-1
J gene: TRBJ2-1
CDR3 length: 14
clone size: .
CDR3 protein: CASSRDTTYNEQFF

V gene: TRBV6-5
J gene: TRBJ1-5
CDR3 length: 14
clone size: .
CDR3 protein: CASSSSRAKQPQHF

V gene: TRBV27
J gene: TRBJ2-3
CDR3 length: 17
clone size: .
CDR3 protein: CASRPPPGAGGTDTQYF

V gene: TRBV28
J gene: TRBJ1-3
CDR3 length: 13
clone size: .
CDR3 protein: CASSPASGNTIYF

V gene: TRBV14
J gene: TRBJ2-3
CDR3 length: 14
clone size: .
CDR3 protein: CASSSWGGADTQYF

V gene: TRBV18
J gene: TRBJ1-3
CDR3 length: 15
clone size: .
CDR3 protein: CASSSTVNSGNTIYF

V gene: TRBV27
J gene: TRBJ2-7
CDR3 length: 12
clone size: .
CDR3 protein: CASSGGVYEQYF

V gene: TRBV29-1
J gene: TRBJ2-1
CDR3 length: 15
clone size: .
CDR3 protein: CSVDRGLAGANEQFF

V gene: TRBV18
J gene: TRBJ2-1
CDR3 length: 12
clone size: .
CDR3 protein: CASSPGMDEQFF

V gene: TRBV19
J gene: TRBJ1-2
CDR3 length: 15
clone size: .
CDR3 protein: CASSSLGQGARGYTF

V gene: TRBV5-1
J gene: TRBJ1-3
CDR3 length: 15
clone size: .
CDR3 protein: CASSLEGVRGNTIYF

V gene: TRBV5-1
J gene: TRBJ1-2
CDR3 length: 17
clone size: .
CDR3 protein: CASSPVISTEANYGYTF

V gene: TRBV9
J gene: TRBJ2-1
CDR3 length: 15
clone size: .
CDR3 protein: CASSVETSGGAEQFF

V gene: TRBV4-3
J gene: TRBJ1-1
CDR3 length: 14
clone size: .
CDR3 protein: CASSLGHSNTEAFF

V gene: TRBV29-1
J gene: TRBJ2-1
CDR3 length: 15
clone size: .
CDR3 protein: CSVAYGGGSYNEQFF

V gene: TRBV5-5
J gene: TRBJ1-1
CDR3 length: 16
clone size: .
CDR3 protein: CASSSPGQGKNTEAFF

V gene: TRBV7-9
J gene: TRBJ2-2
CDR3 length: 16
clone size: .
CDR3 protein: CASSWEAGANTGELFF

V gene: TRBV18
J gene: TRBJ2-3
CDR3 length: 12
clone size: .
CDR3 protein: CATQFEADTQYF

V gene: TRBV12-2
J gene: TRBJ2-2
CDR3 length: 17
clone size: .
CDR3 protein: CASRLGDRDSDTGELFF

V gene: TRBV5-1
J gene: TRBJ2-1
CDR3 length: 13
clone size: .
CDR3 protein: CASSFRQGDEQFF